One TCR beta chain is described in this entry. Its antigen is not identified. This entry belongs to a study of response to subunit inactivated influenza vaccine. General observations from the study: Authors suggested few new T cells are recruited by each seasonal influenza vaccination.

Each CDR3 protein is one row after TCRdb ran MiXCR on the RT-PCR reads. The table shows about half a million distinct CDR3 sequences, with about 25% occurring only once. The J segment lost 10 bases and the V segment lost 4 bases, leaving 8 bases of the junction unmatched. The CDR3 totals 13 residues. Germline CDR1 SGHNT, CDR2 YYREEE (reference sequence). The chain combines TRBV5-4 with TRBJ1-2; 9 nucleotides line up with TRBD1. This clonotype was obtained from a man between 45 and 60 years old who received an inactivated influenza vaccine. The material was CD4+ T cells sorted from PBMCs, obtained roughly 5 days after vaccination. The CDR3 region has the DNA TGTGCCAGCAGCCTGGGACAGGGTGAAGTCTACACCTTC. As protein: CASSLGQGEVYTF.